Listed here are 25 T cell receptor beta chains from one sample, sequenced in a study of human T cells and chemical hapten exposure. TCRdb re-derived calls from the RACE reads in MiXCR, one entry per CDR3 protein. The sample carries more than 110,000 distinct CDR3 sequences, around 11% recorded once. Sample time point: patch test 2, 6 weeks after DPC sensitization. Treatment of the sample: therapeutic diphenylcyclopropenone sensitization with weekly scalp DPC. Specimen: whole blood, collected in connection with sensitization to the hapten diphenylcyclopropenone (DPC). These receptors originate from a woman aged 45 to 65 with alopecia areata. Some clones in this sample may be carry-over from other donors' samples.

In this sample, this clonotype turned up a few times. The gene calls are TRBV4-2 and TRBJ2-3; D gene ambiguous. The CDR3 totals 14 residues. Germline V lookup: CDR1 LGHNA, CDR2 YNFKEQ. The ends were cut back, 0 bases at V and 0 bases at J, with 4 bases in the middle. The CDR3 is CASSQDASTDTQYF. The CDR3 DNA reads as TGTGCCAGCAGCCAAGATGCTAGCACAGATACGCAGTATTTT.

This clonotype was seen a handful of times. The V and J genes are TRBV7-2 and TRBJ2-1, with D perhaps matching TRBD2 (6 bases). Trimming took 5 bases from V and 1 from J, leaving 15 bases between them. Germline CDR1 is SGHTA and CDR2 is FQGNSA. The CDR3 extends over 16 amino acids. CDR3 loop: CASSRIWRGSYNEQFF. The CDR3 coding sequence is TGTGCCAGCAGCAGAATTTGGCGGGGATCCTACAATGAGCAGTTCTTC.

The chain couples TRBV7-6 to TRBJ2-7; D is undetermined. Trimming shortened V by 2 bases and J by 0 bases, and 14 bases separated the two germline ends. Germline values: CDR1 SGHVS, CDR2 FNYEAQ. The length of the CDR3 is 16 residues. The CDR3 region is CASSLSGQSSSYEQYF. CDR3 in DNA: TGTGCCAGCAGCTTAAGTGGGCAGTCCAGCTCCTACGAGCAGTACTTC.

This chain uses TRBV20-1 with TRBJ2-1; D is ambiguous. Trimming stripped 4 bases from V and 0 bases from J, with 13 bases between. CDR1 DFQATT and CDR2 SNEGSKA come from the germline V gene (reference sequence). The CDR3 covers 15 residues. CDR3 region: CSAIWARSSYNEQFF. CDR3 nucleotide sequence: TGCAGTGCTATTTGGGCAAGGAGCTCCTACAATGAGCAGTTCTTC.

The chain carries TRBV5-6 and TRBJ2-7; 8 bases are shared with TRBD2. Germline V gives CDR1 SGHDT, CDR2 YYEEEE. J lost 3 bases, V lost 4 bases, and 12 bases had no gene match. The CDR3 spans 16 residues. The CDR3 coding sequence is TGTGCCAGCAGCGACAACTCCGGGACTAGGCTCTACGAGCAGTACTTC. This gives the protein CASSDNSGTRLYEQYF.

V is TRBV28 and J is TRBJ2-3; TRBD2 agrees at 7 bases. Germline-derived CDR1 and CDR2 are MDHEN and SYDVKM. The V and J ends lost 5 bases and 4 bases, in that order; junction bases with no gene match: 12. The length of the CDR3 is 16 residues. The CDR3 bases are TGTGCCAGCAGTCCCACTGCGGGAGTCTTTTCAGATACGCAGTATTTT. Amino acid sequence: CASSPTAGVFSDTQYF.

This clonotype was recorded many times. The J gene is TRBJ2-3, the V gene TRBV6-5; 8 bases map to TRBD2. The J segment lost 2 bases and the V segment lost 2 bases, leaving 3 bases of the junction unmatched. Germline V gives CDR1 MNHEY, CDR2 SVGAGI. The CDR3 loop spans 15 amino acids. CDR3 nucleotides: TGTGCCAGCAGTTACGGCGGGAGGTACACAGATACGCAGTATTTT. Translated, it gives CASSYGGRYTDTQYF.

The sample holds many counts of this clonotype. The rearrangement joins TRBV2 to TRBJ2-7; D is possibly TRBD1 (6 bases). This CDR3 is 12 amino acids long. The V end was cut by 8 bases, the J end by 6 bases, with 14 bases between. Per the germline V gene, CDR1 is SNHLY and CDR2 is FYNNEI. The CDR3 DNA follows: TGTGCCAGCTCCCAGGGGCCCGGCGAGCAGTACTTC. Translating gives CASSQGPGEQYF.

In its sample, this clonotype was seen a few times. The chain combines TRBV29-1 with TRBJ2-3; 7 bases line up with TRBD2. V shed 5 bases, J shed 4 bases, and the junction held 6 bases outside the gene matches. The CDR3 length is 13 residues. CDR1 is SQVTM, CDR2 ANQGSEA, per germline. The CDR3 DNA sequence: TGCAGCGTTCCCTGGGGGGGGGCAGATACGCAGTATTTT. Amino acid sequence: CSVPWGGADTQYF.

The chain employs TRBV2 and TRBJ2-1; 9 positions agree with TRBD1. V gave up 6 bases and J gave up 1 base; unmatched junction bases: 4. The germline gives CDR1 SNHLY, CDR2 FYNNEI. The length of the CDR3 is 15 residues. CDR3 region: CASRLGTGSYNEQFF. CDR3 nucleotide sequence: TGTGCCAGCAGACTAGGGACAGGGTCCTACAATGAGCAGTTCTTC. Drawing the rest from reference TRBV2 and TRBJ2-1, the complete variable domain is EPEVTQTPSHQVTQMGQEVILRCVPISNHLYFYWYRQILGQKVEFLVSFYNNEISEKSEIFDDQFSVERPDGSNFTLKIRSTKLEDSAMYFCASRLGTGSYNEQFFGPGTRLTVL.

This chain links TRBV7-2 with TRBJ2-7; D unresolved. V lost 5 bases and J 1 base, leaving 15 bases between the germline ends. The CDR3 totals 15 residues. CDR1 and CDR2 (germline): SGHTA, FQGNSA. The DNA for the CDR3 is TGTGCCAGCAGCCCGGAGCTGGTTAGGTCCTACGAGCAGTACTTC. The encoded protein is CASSPELVRSYEQYF.

This clonotype was observed many times. This sequence joins TRBV11-1 and TRBJ2-7; either TRBD1 or TRBD2 may fit D (5 bases each). Germline V gene lookup returns CDR1 SGHAT and CDR2 FQDESV (reference sequence). V was cut by 5 bases and J by 3 bases, with 17 bases left in between. CDR3 size: 15 residues. Here the CDR3 DNA reads TGTGCCAGCAGCCAAACCTCCGGGGCTCGCTACGAGCAGTACTTC. Protein product: CASSQTSGARYEQYF. Filled out from reference TRBV11-1 and TRBJ2-7, the complete variable domain reads EAEVAQSPRYKITEKSQAVAFWCDPISGHATLYWYRQILGQGPELLVQFQDESVVDDSQLPKDRFSAERLKGVDSTLKIQPAELGDSAMYLCASSQTSGARYEQYFGPGTRLTVT.

The table lists this clonotype with many counts. V is TRBV7-9 and J is TRBJ2-1; unclear D gene. Germline V gene data show CDR1 as SEHNR and CDR2 as FQNEAQ (reference sequence). V was clipped by 3 bases and J by 8 bases, with 8 bases between them. The CDR3 loop spans 12 amino acids. The CDR3 coding sequence is TGTGCCAGCAGCTTTGAGTGGGATGAGCAGTTCTTC. It translates to CASSFEWDEQFF.

Many counts were recorded for this clonotype. The chain couples TRBV7-3 to TRBJ2-6; D call uncertain. Germline CDR1 SGHTA, CDR2 FQGTGA. Trimming shortened V by 5 bases and J by 0 bases, and 5 bases separated the two germline ends. This CDR3 has 14 residues. The CDR3 nucleotides read TGTGCCAGCAGCCGGTTCTCTGGGGCCAACGTCCTGACTTTC. Encoded protein: CASSRFSGANVLTF.

The chain has TRBV11-3 and TRBJ2-3; 9 bases are shared with TRBD1. V lost 5 bases, J lost 2 bases, and 14 bases stayed unmatched. The CDR3 extends over 18 amino acids. From germline, CDR1 is SGHNT and CDR2 YENEEA. The CDR3 sequence is CASSRGQGSLSSTDTQYF. The DNA of the CDR3 is TGTGCCAGCAGCAGGGGACAGGGAAGTCTGTCCTCCACAGATACGCAGTATTTT.

V and J are TRBV30 and TRBJ2-5, with D unresolved. CDR3 length: 11 residues. V was pared by 2 bases and J by 7 bases, with 8 bases between. Germline lookup yields CDR1 GTSNPN and CDR2 SVGIG (reference sequence). The CDR3: CAWSPGRTQYF. The CDR3, as DNA: TGTGCCTGGAGTCCCGGGCGGACCCAGTACTTC.

This clonotype was found a few times. The chain couples TRBV2 to TRBJ2-1, with TRBD2 matching 10 bases. The CDR3 length is 14 residues. Germline CDR1 and CDR2: SNHLY and FYNNEI. The junction had 7 bases not matched to a gene; V was cut back by 6 bases and J by 8 bases. For the CDR3, the DNA is TGTGCCAGCAGGAAGGAGGGGACTAGCGATGAGCAGTTCTTC. Translation gives CASRKEGTSDEQFF.

The rearrangement links TRBV6-5 to TRBJ1-2, with TRBD1 as a possible D gene (5 bases). Germline CDR1 is MNHEY and CDR2 is SVGAGI. V lost 3 bases to trimming and J lost 5 bases, with 10 bases between them. This CDR3 contains 13 residues. Written as DNA, the CDR3 is TGTGCCAGCAGTTATGGCGCAGGGTATGGCTACACCTTC. Translation: CASSYGAGYGYTF.

The rearrangement links TRBV3-1 to TRBJ2-7; D gene unclear. Per germline, CDR1 LGHDT and CDR2 YNNKEL (reference sequence). The CDR3 sequence is 13 residues long. Trimming left V 1 base short and J 7 bases short, with 11 bases between. The CDR3 nucleotides are TGTGCCAGCAGCCAAGTCCCGGGTCAAGAGCAGTACTTC. This sequence encodes CASSQVPGQEQYF.

This clonotype was detected many times. The V call is TRBV12-3 or TRBV12-4, the J call TRBJ1-1; TRBD1 might be the D (5 bases). Trimming stripped 4 bases from V and 5 bases from J, with 14 bases between. The CDR3 has 14 amino acids. The CDR3 DNA sequence: TGTGCCAGCAGTTCCACCCGGGGGGGTACTGAAGCTTTCTTT. Protein product: CASSSTRGGTEAFF.

This clonotype was recorded a few times. The chain uses TRBV29-1 and TRBJ2-7, with D perhaps matching TRBD1 (6 bases). CDR3 size: 14 residues. Germline V gene sequence: CDR1 SQVTM, CDR2 ANQGSEA. V lost 1 base to trimming and J lost 0 bases, with 10 bases between them. CDR3 protein: CSVEGDRNSYEQYF. The CDR3 DNA is TGCAGCGTTGAAGGTGACAGGAACTCCTACGAGCAGTACTTC.

This clonotype was seen only a few times. The rearrangement uses TRBV7-2 and TRBJ2-3; TRBD2 matches 7 bases. The CDR3 is 18 residues long. V trimming: 2 bases; J trimming: 4 bases; junction bases outside the gene matches: 15. Germline assignment: CDR1 SGHTA and CDR2 FQGNSA. CDR3 region: CASSLLGKSGVQADTQYF. The DNA of the CDR3 is TGTGCCAGCAGCTTATTGGGCAAAAGCGGGGTTCAAGCAGATACGCAGTATTTT.

The V gene is TRBV6-2 or TRBV6-3, the J gene TRBJ1-2; 8 bases map to TRBD1. This CDR3 spans 12 amino acids. Per the germline V gene, CDR1 is MNHEY and CDR2 is SVGEGT. The junction had 7 bases not matched to a gene; V was cut back by 8 bases and J by 8 bases. DNA for the CDR3: TGTGCCAGCTCCGGACAGGGCGGCGGCTACACCTTC. The encoded protein is CASSGQGGGYTF.

This sequence joins TRBV29-1 and TRBJ1-2; a possible D gene is TRBD1 (6 bases). The V and J ends lost 3 bases and 4 bases respectively, with 18 bases between them. The CDR3 is 15 amino acids. Germline lookup yields CDR1 SQVTM and CDR2 ANQGSEA. This CDR3 reads CSVDTGQLLGYGYTF. The CDR3 region has the DNA TGCAGCGTTGACACCGGACAGTTGCTGGGCTATGGCTACACCTTC.

The gene calls are TRBV5-4 and TRBJ2-2; 12 nucleotides line up with TRBD2. The CDR3 is made up of 17 amino acids. Trimming cost V 3 bases and J 7 bases; bases outside gene matches: 10. The germline V gene encodes CDR1 SGHNT and CDR2 YYREEE (reference sequence). CDR3 DNA: TGTGCCAGCAGCTCTTCTCCTAGCGGGAGGGCCTTCGGGGAGCTGTTTTTT. It is translated as CASSSSPSGRAFGELFF.